The TCR beta chain described here comes from a study of blood T cell repertoires in COVID-19. At the level of the study: Samples representing acute and convalescent COVID-19 were sourced from the United States, Italy and Spain. The analysed material was cDNA or gDNA that came from T cells, B-cell-depleted T cells, or PBMCs.

With 0 bases clipped from V and 1 base from J, the junction kept 6 bases outside the gene matches. In germline, CDR1 is SGHVS, CDR2 FNYEAQ. The length of the CDR3 is 16 residues. Original handling: The assay estimated nucleated cells by amplifying reference gene primers. Measured with immunoSEQ multiplex PCR; TCRdb has only the in-frame clones, and not every one. V, J and clone size reflect that table, while D and trimming were determined from the DNA. Of some 180,000 clones in the sample, about nine tenths were seen once. The sequence was obtained from an older man with active or convalescent COVID-19. The chain links TRBV7-6 to TRBJ2-7; 7 positions agree with TRBD1. The source material was peripheral blood. The CDR3 spells CASSLALGGSSYEQYF. CDR3 DNA sequence: TGTGCCAGCAGCTTAGCATTAGGGGGCAGTTCCTACGAGCAGTACTTC.